The rows below give T cell receptor beta chains drawn from one sample of a study of blood T cell repertoires in COVID-19. Here immunoSEQ multiplex PCR was the method, and the copy in TCRdb shows in-frame clones only, minus some. The sample holds tens of thousands of clones, 88% seen once. Sequences were obtained from peripheral blood. These receptors were collected from a woman in her 70s with acute or convalescent COVID-19. Both conserved end residues are part of each CDR3. Fields, in order: D gene, J gene, V gene, clone size, CDR3 DNA, CDR3 protein. A D gene is named only where the DNA matches it firmly. Size values are once, few and many counts, or a class for expanded clones, and some rows have none.

d_call: NA; j_call: TRBJ1-1; v_call: TRBV7-2; clone_size: NA; cdr3_nt: TGTGCCAGCAGCTTTGATAACAGGAACACTGAAGCTTTCTTT; cdr3_aa: CASSFDNRNTEAFF
d_call: NA; j_call: TRBJ2-2; v_call: TRBV30; clone_size: NA; cdr3_nt: TGTGCCTGGAGTACCGGGGTAGCAGGCACCGGGGAGCTGTTTTTT; cdr3_aa: CAWSTGVAGTGELFF
d_call: NA; j_call: TRBJ2-3; v_call: TRBV5-8; clone_size: NA; cdr3_nt: TGTGCCAGCAGCTTGGCCGGGGGCACAGATACGCAGTATTTT; cdr3_aa: CASSLAGGTDTQYF
d_call: NA; j_call: TRBJ2-3; v_call: TRBV19; clone_size: NA; cdr3_nt: TGTGCCAGTAGTTCCTCTCGAGATACGCAGTATTTT; cdr3_aa: CASSSSRDTQYF
d_call: NA; j_call: TRBJ2-1; v_call: TRBV11-3; clone_size: NA; cdr3_nt: TGTGCCAGCAGCTCCAGCGGACTCAATGAGCAGTTCTTC; cdr3_aa: CASSSSGLNEQFF
d_call: TRBD1; j_call: TRBJ2-5; v_call: TRBV11-2; clone_size: NA; cdr3_nt: TGTGCCAGCAGCTCGGACAGGGCAGAGACCCAGTACTTC; cdr3_aa: CASSSDRAETQYF
d_call: TRBD1; j_call: TRBJ1-5; v_call: TRBV7-9; clone_size: NA; cdr3_nt: TGTGCCAGCAGCACAGGGGTAGCGCAGCCCCAGCATTTT; cdr3_aa: CASSTGVAQPQHF
d_call: TRBD1; j_call: TRBJ1-1; v_call: TRBV7-3; clone_size: NA; cdr3_nt: TGTGCCAGCAGCCCACAGGGGGGCACTGAAGCTTTCTTT; cdr3_aa: CASSPQGGTEAFF
d_call: NA; j_call: TRBJ1-4; v_call: TRBV27; clone_size: NA; cdr3_nt: TGTGCCAGCAGTTTATCCCGACAGGCAACTAATGAAAAACTGTTTTTT; cdr3_aa: CASSLSRQATNEKLFF
d_call: TRBD1; j_call: TRBJ1-3; v_call: TRBV30; clone_size: NA; cdr3_nt: TGTGCCTGGAGTCCCGTGGGGACAGGGGGAAACACCATATATTTT; cdr3_aa: CAWSPVGTGGNTIYF
d_call: NA; j_call: TRBJ2-7; v_call: TRBV6-5; clone_size: NA; cdr3_nt: TGTGCCAGCGGGCGGACAGAGAACTTTTACGAGCAGTACTTC; cdr3_aa: CASGRTENFYEQYF
d_call: TRBD1; j_call: TRBJ1-2; v_call: TRBV7-9; clone_size: NA; cdr3_nt: TGTGCCAGCAGCCAGACAGGGCAAGGCGGCTACACCTTC; cdr3_aa: CASSQTGQGGYTF
d_call: TRBD1; j_call: TRBJ1-4; v_call: TRBV3-1/TRBV3-2; clone_size: NA; cdr3_nt: TGTGCCAGCAGCCTCACAGGGGGCCCTAATGAAAAACTGTTTTTT; cdr3_aa: CASSLTGGPNEKLFF
d_call: TRBD2; j_call: TRBJ2-5; v_call: TRBV30; clone_size: NA; cdr3_nt: TGTGCCTGGGGGACTAGAGAGACCCAGTACTTC; cdr3_aa: CAWGTRETQYF
d_call: TRBD1; j_call: TRBJ1-5; v_call: TRBV15; clone_size: NA; cdr3_nt: TGTGCCACCAGTCCGGACCTACAGGGGATTTTGGCTTACGATCAGCCCCAGCATTTT; cdr3_aa: CATSPDLQGILAYDQPQHF
d_call: TRBD1; j_call: TRBJ2-1; v_call: TRBV24-1; clone_size: NA; cdr3_nt: TGTGCCACCAGTGATTCCGACAGGGGGCTAAATGAGCAGTTCTTC; cdr3_aa: CATSDSDRGLNEQFF
d_call: TRBD1; j_call: TRBJ1-2; v_call: TRBV28; clone_size: NA; cdr3_nt: TGTGCCAGCAGTCGATCTGTGACAGGGGGCTCGACCTATGGCTACACCTTC; cdr3_aa: CASSRSVTGGSTYGYTF
d_call: NA; j_call: TRBJ2-1; v_call: TRBV5-1; clone_size: NA; cdr3_nt: TGCGCCAGCAGCCCCGTGGCAGGGATCCCCTACAATGAGCAGTTCTTC; cdr3_aa: CASSPVAGIPYNEQFF
d_call: NA; j_call: TRBJ1-1; v_call: TRBV6-5; clone_size: NA; cdr3_nt: TGTGCCAGCAGTTATTTCGGAGAGAACACTGAAGCTTTCTTT; cdr3_aa: CASSYFGENTEAFF
d_call: NA; j_call: TRBJ2-2; v_call: TRBV6-5; clone_size: few; cdr3_nt: TGTGCCAGCACTCGACAGCGGAACACCGGGGAGCTGTTTTTT; cdr3_aa: CASTRQRNTGELFF
d_call: NA; j_call: TRBJ1-6; v_call: TRBV28; clone_size: NA; cdr3_nt: TGTGCCAGCAGCCAAAGGGGCTTCGGGAATTCACCCCTCCACTTT; cdr3_aa: CASSQRGFGNSPLHF
d_call: NA; j_call: TRBJ1-5; v_call: TRBV3-1/TRBV3-2; clone_size: once; cdr3_nt: TGTGCCAGCAGCCCCCAGGCTGGCAATCAGCCCCAGCATTTT; cdr3_aa: CASSPQAGNQPQHF
d_call: NA; j_call: TRBJ1-1; v_call: TRBV27; clone_size: once; cdr3_nt: TGTGCCAGCAGTTTGGGCGGGATCAATGAAGCTTTCTTT; cdr3_aa: CASSLGGINEAFF
d_call: NA; j_call: TRBJ1-2; v_call: TRBV5-1; clone_size: NA; cdr3_nt: TGCGCCAGCAGCTTATTGAGGGCAGACCTTGATGGCTACACCTTC; cdr3_aa: CASSLLRADLDGYTF
d_call: NA; j_call: TRBJ2-3; v_call: TRBV29-1; clone_size: NA; cdr3_nt: TGCAGCGTTGAACCGTCCTTCCCTAGCACAGATACGCAGTATTTT; cdr3_aa: CSVEPSFPSTDTQYF
d_call: NA; j_call: TRBJ1-1; v_call: TRBV7-9; clone_size: NA; cdr3_nt: TGTGCCAGCAGCTCAAAGGCGGAGTTTGACGCTTTCTTT; cdr3_aa: CASSSKAEFDAFF
d_call: NA; j_call: TRBJ1-1; v_call: TRBV3-1/TRBV3-2; clone_size: NA; cdr3_nt: TGTGCCAGCAGCCAATCCGACAGGTATCAGATCTTT; cdr3_aa: CASSQSDRYQIF
d_call: TRBD1; j_call: TRBJ2-7; v_call: TRBV9; clone_size: NA; cdr3_nt: TGTGCCAGCAGCCCTGGGGACAGGGGCGCCTACGAGCAGTACTTC; cdr3_aa: CASSPGDRGAYEQYF
d_call: NA; j_call: TRBJ1-1; v_call: TRBV29-1; clone_size: NA; cdr3_nt: TGCAGCGTTGTACCCCCCTACCGGTCCCAGAACACTGAAGCTTTCTTT; cdr3_aa: CSVVPPYRSQNTEAFF
d_call: TRBD1; j_call: TRBJ2-5; v_call: TRBV25-1; clone_size: NA; cdr3_nt: TGTGCCAGCAGTGAATGGAGTGGGACAGGGGGCCAAGAGACCCAGTACTTC; cdr3_aa: CASSEWSGTGGQETQYF
d_call: NA; j_call: TRBJ1-3; v_call: TRBV28; clone_size: NA; cdr3_nt: TGTGCCAGCAGAAATGGAGACCCGCCTGGAAACACCATATATTTT; cdr3_aa: CASRNGDPPGNTIYF
d_call: NA; j_call: TRBJ2-6; v_call: TRBV6-5; clone_size: NA; cdr3_nt: TGTGCCAGCGGCCAGTTCTCTGGGGCCAACGTCCTGACTTTC; cdr3_aa: CASGQFSGANVLTF
d_call: TRBD2; j_call: TRBJ2-3; v_call: TRBV7-9; clone_size: NA; cdr3_nt: TGTGCCAGCAGCATCTCTAGCGGGGGAAGCACAGATACGCAGTATTTT; cdr3_aa: CASSISSGGSTDTQYF
d_call: NA; j_call: TRBJ1-1; v_call: TRBV27; clone_size: NA; cdr3_nt: TGTGCCAGCAGTTCCCTCGGGGGGACTGAAGCTTTCTTT; cdr3_aa: CASSSLGGTEAFF
d_call: NA; j_call: TRBJ1-5; v_call: TRBV4-1; clone_size: NA; cdr3_nt: TGCGCCAGCAGGACTACCAGTATTTCCTTAGATCAGCCCCAGCATTTT; cdr3_aa: CASRTTSISLDQPQHF
d_call: NA; j_call: TRBJ1-2; v_call: TRBV28; clone_size: NA; cdr3_nt: TGTGCCAGCAGTTTCGGGTCCTACAACTATGGCTACACCTTC; cdr3_aa: CASSFGSYNYGYTF
d_call: NA; j_call: TRBJ2-7; v_call: TRBV6-2/TRBV6-3; clone_size: NA; cdr3_nt: TGTGCCAGCAGTTCGGGGCAGGAGGGCCACGAGCAGTACTTC; cdr3_aa: CASSSGQEGHEQYF
d_call: TRBD1; j_call: TRBJ1-1; v_call: TRBV11-2; clone_size: NA; cdr3_nt: TGTGCCAGCAGCTTAGCCCCGACAGGGGTGTATGGTGAAGCTTTCTTT; cdr3_aa: CASSLAPTGVYGEAFF
d_call: NA; j_call: TRBJ2-3; v_call: TRBV6-2/TRBV6-3; clone_size: NA; cdr3_nt: TGTGCCAGCAGCCGGTTGGGACAAAACACAGATACGCAGTATTTT; cdr3_aa: CASSRLGQNTDTQYF
d_call: TRBD1; j_call: TRBJ1-2; v_call: TRBV2; clone_size: NA; cdr3_nt: TGTGCCAGGCAGGGGGAAGCCAACTATGGCTACACCTTC; cdr3_aa: CARQGEANYGYTF